This paragraph reports one T cell receptor (beta chain). Its target is unknown. The data were taken from a study of shared clonotypes between healthy human individuals. Across the study: Three plates were used per donor for CD4 naive, three for CD4 memory, two for CD8 naive and one for CD8 memory.

Germline CDR1 reads SGHRS; CDR2 reads YFSETQ. The CDR3 sequence is 13 residues long. V gave up 1 base and J gave up 4 bases, with 7 bases separating them. Sequencing was at deep level. The table came from immunoSEQ multiplex PCR; TCRdb's copy has only in-frame clones and leaves some out. The sample has 2 million to 3 million clones, roughly 93% seen once; the top ten hold 0.35% to 0.45%. Study findings and constraints: Naive subsets generally had larger estimated richness than memory subsets.

The V gene is TRBV5-1, the J gene TRBJ2-3; D is unclear. Sequencing was carried out using naive CD4+ T cells from PBMCs. Subset here: CD45RA+ positively selected. The clonotype was recovered from a young man in good health. Some clones in this sample may be carry-over from other donors' samples. The CDR3 nucleotides read TGCGCCAGCAGCTTGCAGCCAGCAGATACGCAGTATTTT. Amino acids: CASSLQPADTQYF.